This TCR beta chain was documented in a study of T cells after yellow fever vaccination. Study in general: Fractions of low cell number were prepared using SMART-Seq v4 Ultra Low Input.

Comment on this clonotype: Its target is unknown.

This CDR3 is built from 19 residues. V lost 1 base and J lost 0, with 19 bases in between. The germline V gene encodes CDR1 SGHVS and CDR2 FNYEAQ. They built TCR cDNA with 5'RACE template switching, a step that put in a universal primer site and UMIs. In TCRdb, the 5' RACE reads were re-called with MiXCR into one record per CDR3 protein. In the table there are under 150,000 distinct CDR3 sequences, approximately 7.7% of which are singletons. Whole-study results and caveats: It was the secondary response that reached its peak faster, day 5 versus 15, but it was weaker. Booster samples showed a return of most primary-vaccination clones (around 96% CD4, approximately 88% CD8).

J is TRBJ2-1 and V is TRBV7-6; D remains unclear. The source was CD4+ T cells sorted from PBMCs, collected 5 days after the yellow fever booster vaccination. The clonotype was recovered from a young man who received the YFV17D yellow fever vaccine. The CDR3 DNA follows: TGTGCCAGCAGCTTAGGAGCTCCCACCTTCCTTAGCTCCTACAATGAGCAGTTCTTC. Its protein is CASSLGAPTFLSSYNEQFF.